The TCR beta chain described here comes from a study of beta chain features in type 1 diabetes. Overall study findings and caveats: Patients showed naive, central memory and Treg TCRB repertoires that appeared more similar than those of healthy donors.

Notes on this clone: No antigen is known for it.

V dropped 5 bases and J dropped 6; count of bases not matched to a gene: 14. This CDR3 region has 17 residues. The V gene's germline CDR1 is SGHTA and CDR2 FQGNSA. The isolated RNA, all of it, was reverse transcribed, so expressed TCRB transcripts were what got sequenced. Measured with immunoSEQ multiplex PCR; TCRdb has only the in-frame clones, and not every one. The table records some 230,000 clones, 9.6% of them present only once. Material for sequencing was naive CD4+ T cells from blood. The TCR was taken from a woman between 18 and 29 years old in good health. V usage is TRBV7-2 and J usage is TRBJ2-5; 11 nucleotides align to TRBD2. In DNA, the CDR3 is TGTGCCAGCAGCCCAAAACTTAGGCTAGCGGGAGGCCAGACCCAGTACTTC. It translates to CASSPKLRLAGGQTQYF.